This entry lists 32 T cell receptor beta chains sequenced from one sample in a study of shared clonotypes between healthy human individuals. Clones were sequenced by immunoSEQ multiplex PCR, and TCRdb holds only the in-frame ones, with some missing. The repertoire holds around 1.4 million clones, with less than 99% as singletons. Material: naive CD4+ T cells sorted from blood. Subset indicated: CD45RA+ positively selected. These receptors were obtained from a young man in good health.

The chain joins TRBV9 to TRBJ2-7; D perhaps matches TRBD1 (6 bases). In germline, CDR1 is SGDLS, CDR2 YYNGEE. The CDR3 is made up of 16 amino acids. Trimming shortened V by 5 bases and J by 3 bases, and 21 bases separated the two germline ends. The CDR3 bases are TGTGCCAGCAGTCAGTCCCCGGACAGTACCCTCTACGAGCAGTACTTC. This translates into CASSQSPDSTLYEQYF. Filled out from reference TRBV9 and TRBJ2-7, the complete variable domain reads DSGVTQTPKHLITATGQRVTLRCSPRSGDLSVYWYQQSLDQGLQFLIQYYNGEERAKGNILERFSAQQFPDLHSELNLSSLELGDSALYFCASSQSPDSTLYEQYFGPGTRLTVT.

This chain links TRBV13 with TRBJ2-7, with D perhaps assigned TRBD1 or TRBD2 (5 bases each). This CDR3 comprises 15 residues. From germline, CDR1 is PRHDT and CDR2 FYEKMQ (reference sequence). V gave up 5 bases and J gave up 2 bases, with 16 bases separating them. DNA for the CDR3: TGTGCCAGCAGCCCTACGTGGGGGAGCGCCTACGAGCAGTACTTC. It is translated as CASSPTWGSAYEQYF.

Comments on this clone: The same CDR3 also results from other DNA sequences found in this sample. This chain connects TRBV11-2 to TRBJ2-7, with D perhaps TRBD2 (5 bases). This CDR3 spans 13 amino acids. Germline V gives CDR1 SGHAT, CDR2 FQNNGV. V was clipped by 1 base and J by 3 bases, with 7 bases between them. CDR3 in amino acids: CASSLGGSYEQYF. CDR3 coding DNA: TGTGCCAGCAGCTTAGGTGGGAGCTACGAGCAGTACTTC. Using reference TRBV11-2 and TRBJ2-7 for the parts outside the CDR3, the full variable domain is EAGVAQSPRYKIIEKRQSVAFWCNPISGHATLYWYQQILGQGPKLLIQFQNNGVVDDSQLPKDRFSAERLKGVDSTLKIQPAKLEDSAVYLCASSLGGSYEQYFGPGTRLTVT.

This chain links TRBV14 with TRBJ1-4, with D tentatively TRBD1 (5 bases). Germline assignment: CDR1 SGHDN and CDR2 FVKESK. This CDR3 region has 15 residues. With 4 bases removed from V and 7 bases from J, the gap between germline ends came to 16 bases. The CDR3 DNA is TGTGCCAGCAGCCGCGAAACAGGTTCGGGTGAAAAACTGTTTTTT. It specifies CASSRETGSGEKLFF.

The chain uses TRBV6-5 and TRBJ2-1, with 7 bases that match TRBD2. CDR1 MNHEY and CDR2 SVGAGI come from the germline V gene. After removal of 0 bases from V and 10 bases from J, the junction contained 6 bases not matched to a gene. The CDR3 runs 14 residues. CDR3 sequence: CASSYSMGGREQFF. The CDR3 DNA reads as TGTGCCAGCAGTTACTCGATGGGAGGGAGAGAGCAGTTCTTC.

Comments on this clone: Other DNA sequences in the same sample also yield this CDR3. V and J are TRBV6-1 and TRBJ1-5, with D uncertain. V was clipped by 4 bases and J by 1 base, with 5 bases between them. From germline, CDR1 is MNHNS and CDR2 SASEGT. CDR3 size: 13 residues. CDR3 bases: TGTGCCAGCAGTGTCGACAGCAATCAGCCCCAGCATTTT. Translation gives CASSVDSNQPQHF.

This clone was picked up one time. The rearrangement links TRBV21-1 to TRBJ1-3; TRBD1, as called in the table, went unchecked against the DNA. TRBV21-1 is tagged as a pseudogene. The CDR3 has 16 residues. Written as DNA, the CDR3 is TGTGCCAGCAGCGCGAGGACAGGTTTCTCTGGAAACACCATATATTTT. Protein: CASSARTGFSGNTIYF.

The gene calls are TRBV5-1 and TRBJ2-5; D is possibly TRBD2 (6 bases). CDR3 size: 13 residues. Germline loops: CDR1 SGHRS, CDR2 YFSETQ. V was pared by 0 bases and J by 5 bases, with 8 bases between. The CDR3 DNA follows: TGCGCCAGCAGCTTGGTGGAGGGGGAGACCCAGTACTTC. Residues: CASSLVEGETQYF.

The V call is TRBV29-1, the J call TRBJ1-1; the D gene is possibly TRBD1 (5 bases). Germline CDR1 SQVTM, CDR2 ANQGSEA. V was trimmed by 6 bases and J by 0 bases, leaving 11 bases between them. CDR3 length: 13 residues. CDR3 loop: CSVTGLMNTEAFF. For the CDR3, the DNA is TGCAGCGTCACGGGACTGATGAACACTGAAGCTTTCTTT.

This chain links TRBV7-3 with TRBJ1-1; no firm D call. Germline CDR1 SGHTA, CDR2 FQGTGA. V lost 2 bases and J 1 base, leaving 14 bases between the germline ends. This CDR3 is built from 16 residues. Written as DNA, the CDR3 is TGTGCCAGCAGCTTACCGTGGACGGATCCGAACACTGAAGCTTTCTTT. Its protein is CASSLPWTDPNTEAFF.

The chain uses TRBV10-3 and TRBJ2-3; 14 bases map to TRBD2. There are 18 residues in the CDR3. V lost 5 bases and J lost 3; bases outside the gene matches: 10. Germline lookup yields CDR1 ENHRY and CDR2 SYGVKD. The CDR3 DNA sequence: TGTGCCATCAGTCAAGCCTCGGGACTAGCGGGAGTTACAGATACGCAGTATTTT. Translating gives CAISQASGLAGVTDTQYF.

As regards this clone: The sample holds other DNA sequences that translate to the same CDR3. The rearrangement joins TRBV27 to TRBJ2-3; maybe TRBD1 (5 bases). Germline CDR1 and CDR2: MNHEY and SMNVEV (reference sequence). The CDR3 totals 14 residues. Deletions cut 3 bases from V and 0 bases from J, with 7 bases between. The CDR3 DNA reads as TGTGCCAGCAGTTTGCGACAGAGCACAGATACGCAGTATTTT. Amino acid sequence: CASSLRQSTDTQYF.

The V gene is TRBV2, the J gene TRBJ2-7; 9 positions agree with TRBD2. Germline values: CDR1 SNHLY, CDR2 FYNNEI. J lost 3 bases, V lost 8 bases, and 8 bases had no gene match. The CDR3 runs 14 residues. The CDR3 sequence: CASVNSGRVYEQYF. The CDR3 coding sequence is TGTGCCAGCGTGAATAGCGGGAGAGTCTACGAGCAGTACTTC.

V usage is TRBV28 and J usage is TRBJ2-7, with D unclear. The ends were cut back, 4 bases at V and 0 bases at J, with 13 bases in the middle. The CDR3 contains 15 residues. CDR1 MDHEN and CDR2 SYDVKM come from the germline V gene. CDR3 DNA sequence: TGTGCCAGCAGTTCCCCAAGTGCCGGCTCCTACGAGCAGTACTTC. Its translation: CASSSPSAGSYEQYF.

The chain is built from TRBV5-5 and TRBJ2-1; possibly TRBD1 for D (6 bases). Germline V gene data show CDR1 as SGHKS and CDR2 as YYEKEE (reference sequence). This CDR3 comprises 14 residues. V shed 0 bases and J shed 12 bases, with 16 bases lying between them. The CDR3 region is CASSLDLGALGQFF. The CDR3 nucleotides read TGTGCCAGCAGCTTGGACCTGGGGGCTCTAGGGCAGTTCTTC.

The rearrangement links TRBV5-6 to TRBJ1-5, with no clear D. V shed 1 base and J shed 5 bases, with 7 bases lying between them. Germline values: CDR1 SGHDT, CDR2 YYEEEE. This CDR3 region has 13 residues. The CDR3 is CASSLLGDQPQHF. The CDR3 DNA reads as TGTGCCAGCAGCTTGTTAGGCGATCAGCCCCAGCATTTT.

This chain joins TRBV5-5 and TRBJ2-2; the D is unclear. This CDR3 is built from 13 residues. Trimming removed 2 bases at V and 6 bases at J, with 8 bases between. Germline V gives CDR1 SGHKS, CDR2 YYEKEE (reference sequence). The CDR3, as DNA: TGTGCCAGCAGCTTTAGTGGCCCCGGGGAGCTGTTTTTT. Translating gives CASSFSGPGELFF.

This chain links TRBV11-2 with TRBJ2-2; D remains ambiguous. Germline CDR1 SGHAT, CDR2 FQNNGV. This CDR3 region has 16 residues. V lost 2 bases to trimming and J lost 0 bases, with 10 bases between them. CDR3 in amino acids: CASSLRVQPNTGELFF. The CDR3 DNA reads TGTGCCAGCAGCTTAAGGGTTCAGCCGAACACCGGGGAGCTGTTTTTT.

The table lists this clone with a count of one. The gene calls are TRBV19 and TRBJ1-1, with D unclear. This CDR3 comprises 13 residues. The V end lost 4 bases, the J end lost 4 bases, and 10 bases lay between the germline ends. Germline V gene data show CDR1 as LNHDA and CDR2 as SQIVND (reference sequence). The CDR3 sequence is CASSRSGITEAFF. In DNA, the CDR3 is TGTGCCAGTAGTAGGTCCGGGATCACTGAAGCTTTCTTT.

The chain employs TRBV5-5 and TRBJ1-4, with D tentatively TRBD1 (5 bases). The germline gives CDR1 SGHKS, CDR2 YYEKEE (reference sequence). V was shortened by 0 bases and J by 8 bases, with 11 bases between the two germline ends. This CDR3 spans 14 amino acids. The CDR3 loop reads CASSLVGEGEKLFF. The CDR3 nucleotides read TGTGCCAGCAGCTTGGTTGGGGAGGGGGAAAAACTGTTTTTT.

This clone was seen only once. The gene calls are TRBV9 and TRBJ2-1; D is ambiguous. CDR3 length: 11 amino acids. Germline V gives CDR1 SGDLS, CDR2 YYNGEE. The V end was cut by 4 bases, the J end by 6 bases, with 5 bases between. The CDR3 DNA follows: TGTGCCAGCAGCCAATTCAATGAGCAGTTCTTC. This translates into CASSQFNEQFF.

This chain uses TRBV5-1 with TRBJ2-2; 7 bases are a match to TRBD1. V was pared by 6 bases and J by 3 bases, with 8 bases of the junction left unmatched. CDR3 length: 15 amino acids. Germline V gives CDR1 SGHRS, CDR2 YFSETQ. The CDR3 region is CASNDGTVDTGELFF. The CDR3 bases are TGCGCCAGCAACGATGGGACAGTTGACACCGGGGAGCTGTTTTTT.

The chain couples TRBV28 to TRBJ1-1, with a possible D match to TRBD1 (6 bases). The ends were cut back, 3 bases at V and 3 bases at J, with 11 bases in the middle. Germline-derived CDR1 and CDR2 are MDHEN and SYDVKM. The CDR3 covers 14 residues. The CDR3 DNA follows: TGTGCCAGCAGTTTCCCCGACAGGTACACTGAAGCTTTCTTT. Protein: CASSFPDRYTEAFF.

J is TRBJ2-7 and V is TRBV11-2, with 9 nucleotides matching TRBD2. With 2 bases clipped from V and 4 bases from J, the junction kept 6 bases outside the gene matches. The CDR3 covers 15 residues. Germline lookup yields CDR1 SGHAT and CDR2 FQNNGV. Here the CDR3 DNA reads TGTGCCAGCAGCTTAATAGGGACTAGCTGGTACGAGCAGTACTTC. Translated: CASSLIGTSWYEQYF.

This sequence joins TRBV25-1 and TRBJ2-1, with 9 bases lining up with TRBD2. Trimming at V came to 3 bases and at J to 2 bases, leaving 5 bases not matched to a gene. CDR1 is MGHDK, CDR2 SYGVNS, per germline. The CDR3 consists of 16 residues. CDR3 sequence: CASSDETSGTYNEQFF. The CDR3 nucleotides read TGTGCCAGCAGTGATGAGACTAGCGGAACCTACAATGAGCAGTTCTTC.

V gene TRBV29-1 combines with J gene TRBJ2-1; D tentatively reads TRBD1 or TRBD2 (6 bases each). Trimming removed 7 bases from V and 7 bases from J, with 20 bases in between. Germline CDR1 reads SQVTM; CDR2 reads ANQGSEA. The CDR3 is made up of 14 amino acids. The CDR3: CSAPEGDWFNEQFF. CDR3 sequence (DNA): TGCAGCGCACCCGAGGGGGACTGGTTTAATGAGCAGTTCTTC.

This chain links TRBV18 with TRBJ2-3, with D perhaps being TRBD1 or TRBD2 (5 bases each). The length of the CDR3 is 16 residues. Deletions cut 1 base from V and 0 bases from J, with 11 bases between. Germline V gene lookup returns CDR1 KGHSH and CDR2 LQKENI. The CDR3 DNA reads as TGTGCCAGCTCACCACTCGAGGGGTCCAGCACAGATACGCAGTATTTT. Translation: CASSPLEGSSTDTQYF.

This chain joins TRBV29-1 and TRBJ2-7; D gene uncertain. V lost 5 bases to trimming and J lost 2 bases, with 10 bases between them. The CDR3 contains 12 residues. Germline loops: CDR1 SQVTM, CDR2 ANQGSEA. The CDR3 region is CSVSLTPYEQYF. Written as DNA, the CDR3 is TGCAGCGTTTCTCTTACCCCCTACGAGCAGTACTTC.

This clone was counted once. The chain couples TRBV7-9 to TRBJ2-1, with TRBD1 matching over 8 bases. V lost 8 bases to trimming and J lost 4 bases; unmatched junction nucleotides: 7. CDR3 length: 14 amino acids. Germline CDR1 and CDR2: SEHNR and FQNEAQ (reference sequence). This CDR3 reads CASARTGSYNEQFF. The DNA for the CDR3 is TGTGCCAGCGCCCGGACAGGGTCTTACAATGAGCAGTTCTTC.

This clone has a single count. Other DNA sequences from this sample encode an identical CDR3 as well. The rearrangement links TRBV5-4 to TRBJ1-1; D call uncertain. V shed 0 bases and J shed 1 base, with 4 bases lying between them. Per the germline V gene, CDR1 is SGHNT and CDR2 is YYREEE (reference sequence). The CDR3 runs to 13 residues. Here the CDR3 DNA reads TGTGCCAGCAGCTTGGGAACGAACACTGAAGCTTTCTTT. Protein: CASSLGTNTEAFF.

This clone was seen a single time. The J gene is TRBJ2-2, the V gene TRBV10-1, with 11 bases aligning to TRBD2. Germline V gene lookup returns CDR1 WNHNN and CDR2 SYGVQD (reference sequence). The CDR3 is 15 amino acids. V lost 4 bases and J lost 10; bases outside the gene matches: 8. The CDR3 DNA follows: TGCGCCAGCAGTGTTAGCGGGGGGGGGTCAGCGGAGCTGTTTTTT. It specifies CASSVSGGGSAELFF.

The gene calls are TRBV30 and TRBJ2-7; D call uncertain. V lost 7 bases and J 3 bases, leaving 13 bases between the germline ends. This CDR3 has 12 amino acids. Germline lookup yields CDR1 GTSNPN and CDR2 SVGIG (reference sequence). The CDR3 region is CAFSDRYYEQYF. CDR3 nucleotides: TGTGCCTTCTCAGATCGTTACTACGAGCAGTACTTC.